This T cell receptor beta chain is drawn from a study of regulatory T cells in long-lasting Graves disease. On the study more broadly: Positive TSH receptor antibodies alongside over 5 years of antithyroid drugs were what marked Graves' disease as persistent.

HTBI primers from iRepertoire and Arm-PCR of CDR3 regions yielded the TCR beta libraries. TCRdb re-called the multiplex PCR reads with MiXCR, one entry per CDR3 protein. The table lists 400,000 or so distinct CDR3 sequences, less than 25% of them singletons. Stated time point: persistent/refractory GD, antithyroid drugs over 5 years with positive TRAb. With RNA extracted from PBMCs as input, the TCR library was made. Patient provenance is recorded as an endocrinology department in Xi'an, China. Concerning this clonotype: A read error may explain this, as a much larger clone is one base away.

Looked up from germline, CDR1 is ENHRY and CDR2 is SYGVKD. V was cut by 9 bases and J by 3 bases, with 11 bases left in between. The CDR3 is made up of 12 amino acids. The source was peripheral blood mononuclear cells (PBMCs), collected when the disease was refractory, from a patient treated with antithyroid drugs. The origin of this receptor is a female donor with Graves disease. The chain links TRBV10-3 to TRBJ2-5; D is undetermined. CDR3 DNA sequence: TGTGCCATAAAGGGCGTCGAAGAGACCCAGTACTTC. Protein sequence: CAIKGVEETQYF.